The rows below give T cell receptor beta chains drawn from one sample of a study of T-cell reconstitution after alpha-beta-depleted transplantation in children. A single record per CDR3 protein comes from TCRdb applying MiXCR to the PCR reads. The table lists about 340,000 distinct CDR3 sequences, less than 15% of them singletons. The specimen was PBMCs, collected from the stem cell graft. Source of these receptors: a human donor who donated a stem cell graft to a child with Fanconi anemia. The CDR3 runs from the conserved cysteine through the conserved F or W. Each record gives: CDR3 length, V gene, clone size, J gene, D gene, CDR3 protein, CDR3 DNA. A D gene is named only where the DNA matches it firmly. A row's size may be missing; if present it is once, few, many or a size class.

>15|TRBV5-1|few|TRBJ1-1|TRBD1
CASSLQGAENAEAFF
TGCGCCAGCAGCTTGCAGGGGGCCGAGAACGCTGAAGCTTTCTTT
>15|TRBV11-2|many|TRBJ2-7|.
CASSLEGASVYEQYF
TGTGCCAGCAGCTTGGAAGGCGCCAGCGTCTACGAGCAGTACTTC
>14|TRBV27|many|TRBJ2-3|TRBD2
CASRWGGGTDTQYF
TGTGCCAGCAGGTGGGGGGGAGGCACAGATACGCAGTATTTT
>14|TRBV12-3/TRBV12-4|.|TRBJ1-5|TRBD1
CASSNDRGNQPQHF
TGTGCCAGCAGTAACGACAGGGGGAATCAGCCCCAGCATTTT
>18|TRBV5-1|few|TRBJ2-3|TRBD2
CASSLAGVSGGGQDTQYF
TGCGCCAGCAGCTTGGCCGGGGTTAGCGGGGGGGGTCAGGATACGCAGTATTTT
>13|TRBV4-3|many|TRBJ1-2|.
CASSQGGDKGYTF
TGCGCCAGCAGCCAAGGGGGGGACAAGGGCTACACCTTC
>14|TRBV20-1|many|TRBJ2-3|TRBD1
CSAAPTGRGDTQYF
TGCAGTGCTGCTCCGACAGGGAGAGGGGATACGCAGTATTTT
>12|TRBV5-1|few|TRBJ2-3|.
CASSLNVDTQYF
TGCGCCAGCAGCTTGAATGTAGATACGCAGTATTTT
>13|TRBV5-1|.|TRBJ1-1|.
CASSLAGAAEAFF
TGCGCCAGCAGCTTGGCGGGGGCTGCTGAAGCTTTCTTT
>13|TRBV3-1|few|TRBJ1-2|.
CASSPRGGHGYTF
TGTGCCAGCAGCCCCCGGGGCGGTCATGGCTACACCTTC
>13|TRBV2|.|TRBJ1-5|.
CASGLQGDQPQHF
TGTGCCAGCGGTCTACAGGGTGATCAGCCCCAGCATTTT
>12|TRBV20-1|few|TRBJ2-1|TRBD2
CSATGGFGEQFF
TGCAGTGCCACGGGGGGGTTCGGTGAGCAGTTCTTC
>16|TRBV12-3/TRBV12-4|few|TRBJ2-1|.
CASRLGGSVSYNEQFF
TGTGCCAGCAGGCTAGGGGGAAGTGTATCCTACAATGAGCAGTTCTTC
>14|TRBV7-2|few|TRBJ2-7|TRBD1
CASSLRQGEYEQYF
TGTGCCAGCAGCTTACGCCAGGGGGAGTACGAGCAGTACTTC
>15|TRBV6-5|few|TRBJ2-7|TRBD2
CASSYGRGLTYEQYF
TGTGCCAGCAGTTACGGACGGGGACTAACCTACGAGCAGTACTTC
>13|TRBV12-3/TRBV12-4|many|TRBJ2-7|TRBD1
CASSFRQGTGQYF
TGTGCCAGCAGTTTTCGACAGGGAACGGGGCAGTACTTC
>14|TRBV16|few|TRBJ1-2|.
CASSQQGRGYGYTF
TGTGCCAGCAGCCAACAGGGTCGCGGCTATGGCTACACCTTC
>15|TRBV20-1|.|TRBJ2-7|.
CSARPHRVFSYEQYF
TGCAGTGCTAGACCGCATAGGGTTTTCTCCTACGAGCAGTACTTC
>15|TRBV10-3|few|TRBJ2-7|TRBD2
CAISGGLAGDHEQYF
TGTGCCATCAGCGGGGGACTAGCGGGGGATCACGAGCAGTACTTC
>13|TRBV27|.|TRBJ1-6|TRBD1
CASGRDRRPPLHF
TGTGCCAGCGGCCGGGACAGGAGGCCACCCCTCCACTTT
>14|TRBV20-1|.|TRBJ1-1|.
CSARLPSLNTEAFF
TGCAGTGCTAGACTTCCTTCATTGAACACTGAAGCTTTCTTT
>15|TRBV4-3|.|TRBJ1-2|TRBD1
CASSQGTGIRYSYTF
TGCGCCAGCAGCCAAGGGACAGGGATTAGGTATAGCTACACCTTC
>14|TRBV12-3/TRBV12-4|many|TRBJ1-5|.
CASSLELLYQPQHF
TGTGCCAGCAGTTTGGAACTCCTCTATCAGCCCCAGCATTTT
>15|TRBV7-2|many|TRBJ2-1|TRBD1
CASSSGQGEANEQFF
TGTGCCAGCAGCTCAGGACAGGGGGAGGCCAATGAGCAGTTCTTC
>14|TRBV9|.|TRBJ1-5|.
CASSVDGGRQPQHF
TGTGCCAGCAGCGTAGACGGAGGGCGGCAGCCCCAGCATTTT
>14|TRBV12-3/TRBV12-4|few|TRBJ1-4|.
CASSGYATNEKLFF
TGTGCCAGCAGTGGGTATGCAACTAATGAAAAACTGTTTTTT
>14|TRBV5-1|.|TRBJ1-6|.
CASSFTGLGSPLHF
TGCGCCAGCAGCTTTACAGGGTTGGGTTCACCCCTCCACTTT
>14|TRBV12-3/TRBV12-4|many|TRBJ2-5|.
CASSLAGRGETQYF
TGTGCCAGCAGTTTAGCGGGGCGCGGGGAGACCCAGTACTTC
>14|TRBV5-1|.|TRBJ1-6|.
CASSPPSDNSPLHF
TGCGCCAGCAGCCCGCCGAGCGATAATTCACCCCTCCACTTT
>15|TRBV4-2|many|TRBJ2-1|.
CASSFRFGGENEQFF
TGTGCCAGCAGCTTCCGTTTCGGGGGAGAGAATGAGCAGTTCTTC
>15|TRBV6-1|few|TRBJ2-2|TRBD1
CASRSFDRGEVELFF
TGTGCCAGCAGATCGTTTGACAGGGGCGAAGTTGAGCTGTTTTTT
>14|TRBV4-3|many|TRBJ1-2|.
CASSQAQGGYGYTF
TGCGCCAGCAGCCAAGCGCAGGGCGGCTATGGCTACACCTTC